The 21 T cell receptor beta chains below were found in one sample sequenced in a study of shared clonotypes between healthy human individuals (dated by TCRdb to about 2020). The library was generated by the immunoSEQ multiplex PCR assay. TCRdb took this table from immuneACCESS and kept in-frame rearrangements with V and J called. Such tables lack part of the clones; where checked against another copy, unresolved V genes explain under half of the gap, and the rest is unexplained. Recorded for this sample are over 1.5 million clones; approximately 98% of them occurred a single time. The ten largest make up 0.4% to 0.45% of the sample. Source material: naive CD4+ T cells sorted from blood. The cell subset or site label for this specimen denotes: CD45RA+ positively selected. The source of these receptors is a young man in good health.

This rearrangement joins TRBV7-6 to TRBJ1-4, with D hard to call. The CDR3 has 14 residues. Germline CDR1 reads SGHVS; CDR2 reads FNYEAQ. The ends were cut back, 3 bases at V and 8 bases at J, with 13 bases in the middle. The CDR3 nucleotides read TGTGCCAGCAGCTTGGGAGGTAATAGAGAAAAACTGTTTTTT. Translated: CASSLGGNREKLFF.

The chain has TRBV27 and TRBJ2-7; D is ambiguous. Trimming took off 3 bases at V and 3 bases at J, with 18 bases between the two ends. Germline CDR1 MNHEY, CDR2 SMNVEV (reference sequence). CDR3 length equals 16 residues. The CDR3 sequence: CASSFAGKPRDYEQYF. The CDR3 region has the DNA TGTGCCAGCAGTTTCGCTGGGAAACCCAGAGACTACGAGCAGTACTTC.

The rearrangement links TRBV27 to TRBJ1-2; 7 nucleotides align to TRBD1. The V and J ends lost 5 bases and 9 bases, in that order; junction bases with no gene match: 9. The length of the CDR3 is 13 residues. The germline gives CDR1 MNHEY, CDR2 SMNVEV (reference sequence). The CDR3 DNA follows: TGTGCCAGCAGTCCAAGTGGGGACAGTAGCTACACCTTC. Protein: CASSPSGDSSYTF.

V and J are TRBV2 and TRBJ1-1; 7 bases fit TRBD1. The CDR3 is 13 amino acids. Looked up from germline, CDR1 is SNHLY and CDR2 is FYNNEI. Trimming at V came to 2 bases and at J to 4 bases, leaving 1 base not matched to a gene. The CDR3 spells CASSERGLTEAFF. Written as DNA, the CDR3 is TGTGCCAGCAGTGAAAGGGGGCTCACTGAAGCTTTCTTT.

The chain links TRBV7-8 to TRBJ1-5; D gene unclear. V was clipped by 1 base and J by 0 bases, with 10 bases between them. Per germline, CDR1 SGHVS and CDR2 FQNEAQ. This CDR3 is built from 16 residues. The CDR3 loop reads CASSLEQSYSNQPQHF. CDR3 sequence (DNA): TGTGCCAGCAGCTTAGAACAGTCCTATAGCAATCAGCCCCAGCATTTT.

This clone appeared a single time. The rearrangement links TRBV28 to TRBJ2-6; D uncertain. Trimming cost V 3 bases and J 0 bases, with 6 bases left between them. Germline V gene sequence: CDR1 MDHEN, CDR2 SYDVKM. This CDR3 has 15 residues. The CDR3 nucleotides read TGTGCCAGCAGTTTCACTTCCTCTGGGGCCAACGTCCTGACTTTC. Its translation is CASSFTSSGANVLTF. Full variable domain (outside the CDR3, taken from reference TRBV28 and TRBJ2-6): DVKVTQSSRYLVKRTGEKVFLECVQDMDHENMFWYRQDPGLGLRLIYFSYDVKMKEKGDIPEGYSVSREKKERFSLILESASTNQTSMYLCASSFTSSGANVLTFGAGSRLTVL.

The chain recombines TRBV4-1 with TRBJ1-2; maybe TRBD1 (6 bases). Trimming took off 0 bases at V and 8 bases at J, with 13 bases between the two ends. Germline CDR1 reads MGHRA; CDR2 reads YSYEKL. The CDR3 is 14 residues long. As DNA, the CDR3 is TGCGCCAGCAGCCAAGAGAGGGGGATCGGCGGCTACACCTTC. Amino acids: CASSQERGIGGYTF.

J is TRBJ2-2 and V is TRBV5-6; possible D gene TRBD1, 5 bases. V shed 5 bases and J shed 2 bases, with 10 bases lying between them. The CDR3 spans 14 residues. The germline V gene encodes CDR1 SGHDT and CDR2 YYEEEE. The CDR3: CASRGPLNTGELFF. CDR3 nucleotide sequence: TGTGCCAGCAGGGGGCCTCTCAACACCGGGGAGCTGTTTTTT.

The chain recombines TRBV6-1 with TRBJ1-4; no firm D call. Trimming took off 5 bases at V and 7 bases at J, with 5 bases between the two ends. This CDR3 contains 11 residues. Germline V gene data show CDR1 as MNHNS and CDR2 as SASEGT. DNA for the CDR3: TGTGCCAGCAGTACGATTGAAAAACTGTTTTTT. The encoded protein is CASSTIEKLFF.

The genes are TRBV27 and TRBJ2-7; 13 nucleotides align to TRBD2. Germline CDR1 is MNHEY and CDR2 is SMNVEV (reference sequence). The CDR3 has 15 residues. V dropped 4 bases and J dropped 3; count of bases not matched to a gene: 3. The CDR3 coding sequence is TGTGCCAGCAGTTGGCGACTAGCGGGGGGCTACGAGCAGTACTTC. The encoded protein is CASSWRLAGGYEQYF.

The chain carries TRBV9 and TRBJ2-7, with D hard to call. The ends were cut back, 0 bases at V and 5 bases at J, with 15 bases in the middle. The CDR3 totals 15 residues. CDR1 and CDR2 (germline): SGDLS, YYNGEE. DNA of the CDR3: TGTGCCAGCAGCGTAGCGGCAGGTGAAATTAACGAGCAGTACTTC. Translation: CASSVAAGEINEQYF.

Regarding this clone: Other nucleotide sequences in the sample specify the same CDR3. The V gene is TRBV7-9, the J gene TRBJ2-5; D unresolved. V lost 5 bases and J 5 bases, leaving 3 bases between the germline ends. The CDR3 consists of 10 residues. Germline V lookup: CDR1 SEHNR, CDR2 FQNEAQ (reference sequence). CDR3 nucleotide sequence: TGTGCCAGCAGCCCGGAGACCCAGTACTTC. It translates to CASSPETQYF.

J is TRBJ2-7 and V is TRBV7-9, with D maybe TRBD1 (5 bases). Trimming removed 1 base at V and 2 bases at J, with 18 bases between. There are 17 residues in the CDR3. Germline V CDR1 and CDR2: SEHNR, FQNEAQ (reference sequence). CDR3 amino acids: CASSLVRGKRPTYEQYF. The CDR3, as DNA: TGTGCCAGCAGCTTAGTAAGGGGAAAACGTCCCACCTACGAGCAGTACTTC.

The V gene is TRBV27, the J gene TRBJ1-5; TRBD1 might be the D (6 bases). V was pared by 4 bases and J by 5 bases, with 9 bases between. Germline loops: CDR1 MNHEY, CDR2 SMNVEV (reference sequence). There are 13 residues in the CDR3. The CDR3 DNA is TGTGCCAGCAGTTCCTACAGGGATCAGCCCCAGCATTTT. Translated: CASSSYRDQPQHF.

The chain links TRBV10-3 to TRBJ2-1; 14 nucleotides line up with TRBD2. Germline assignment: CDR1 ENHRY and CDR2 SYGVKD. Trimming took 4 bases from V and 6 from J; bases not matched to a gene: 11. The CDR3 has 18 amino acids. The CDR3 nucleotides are TGTGCCATCAGTGTTTTAAATGCCGGGACTAGCGGGAGCAATGAGCAGTTCTTC. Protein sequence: CAISVLNAGTSGSNEQFF.

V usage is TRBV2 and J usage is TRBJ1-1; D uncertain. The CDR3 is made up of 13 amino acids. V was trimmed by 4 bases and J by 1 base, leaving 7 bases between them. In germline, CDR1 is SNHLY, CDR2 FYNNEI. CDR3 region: CASSVEGNTEAFF. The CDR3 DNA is TGTGCCAGCAGTGTTGAGGGGAACACTGAAGCTTTCTTT.

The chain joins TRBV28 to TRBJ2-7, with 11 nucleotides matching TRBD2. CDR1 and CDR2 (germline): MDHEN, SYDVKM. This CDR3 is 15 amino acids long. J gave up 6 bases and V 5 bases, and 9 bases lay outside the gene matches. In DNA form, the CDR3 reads TGTGCCAGCAGTCTTACTAGCGGGAGATTGGGCGAGCAGTACTTC. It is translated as CASSLTSGRLGEQYF.

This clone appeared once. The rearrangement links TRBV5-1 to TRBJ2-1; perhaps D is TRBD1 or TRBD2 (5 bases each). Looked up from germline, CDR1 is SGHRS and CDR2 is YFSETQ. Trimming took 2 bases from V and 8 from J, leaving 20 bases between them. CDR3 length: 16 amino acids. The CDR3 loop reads CASSLAGTSLGDEQFF. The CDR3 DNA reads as TGCGCCAGCAGCTTAGCAGGAACTTCACTAGGGGATGAGCAGTTCTTC.

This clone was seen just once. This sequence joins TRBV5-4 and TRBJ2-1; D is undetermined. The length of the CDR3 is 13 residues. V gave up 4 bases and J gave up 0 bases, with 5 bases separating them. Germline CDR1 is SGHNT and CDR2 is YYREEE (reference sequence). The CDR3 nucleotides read TGTGCCAGCAGCCCGCGCTCCTACAATGAGCAGTTCTTC. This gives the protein CASSPRSYNEQFF.

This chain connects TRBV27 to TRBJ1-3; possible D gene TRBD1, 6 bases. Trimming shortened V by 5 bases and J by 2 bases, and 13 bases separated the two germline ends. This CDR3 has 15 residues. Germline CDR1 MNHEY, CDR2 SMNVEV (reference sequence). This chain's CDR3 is CASSLTGFPGNTIYF. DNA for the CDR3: TGTGCCAGCAGTCTTACAGGGTTTCCTGGAAACACCATATATTTT.

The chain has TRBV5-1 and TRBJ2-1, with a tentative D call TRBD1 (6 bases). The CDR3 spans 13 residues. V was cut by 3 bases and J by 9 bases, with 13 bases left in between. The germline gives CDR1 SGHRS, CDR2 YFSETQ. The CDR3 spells CASSWEQGTEQFF. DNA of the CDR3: TGCGCCAGCAGCTGGGAACAGGGCACTGAGCAGTTCTTC.